Given below is one T cell receptor (beta chain) in context. Its antigen is currently unknown. CDR1 and CDR2 (germline): SGHAT, FQNNGV. The CDR3 consists of 13 residues. V was clipped by 2 bases and J by 5 bases, with 9 bases between them. Clones were read by immunoSEQ multiplex PCR, and TCRdb kept only the in-frame ones, dropping some. The sample has around 1,900,000 clones, 90% to 95% seen once. This sample stems from a study of shared clonotypes between healthy human individuals. Study summary: Researchers assigned three CD4 naive, three CD4 memory, two CD8 naive and one CD8 memory plate to each donor. Study-wide results and caveats: Some naive CD4 clonotypes, around 5%, turned up in common across a handful of donors. Estimated richness was generally greater in naive than memory subsets.

Naive-designated CD8 cells lacked CD45RO, were positively enriched for CCR7, and omitted terminally differentiated effector memory CD45RA+ cells. The clonotype originates from a young man in good health. Some clones in this sample may be carry-over from other donors' samples. This chain connects TRBV11-2 to TRBJ1-1, with D possibly TRBD1 on 5 matching bases. The sample consisted of naive CD8+ T cells from PBMCs. CDR3 DNA: TGTGCCAGCAGCTTATGGGGGGAGACTGAAGCTTTCTTT. It yields the protein CASSLWGETEAFF. The whole variable domain, remainder taken from reference TRBV11-2 and TRBJ1-1, is EAGVAQSPRYKIIEKRQSVAFWCNPISGHATLYWYQQILGQGPKLLIQFQNNGVVDDSQLPKDRFSAERLKGVDSTLKIQPAKLEDSAVYLCASSLWGETEAFFGQGTRLTVV.